Listed below are T cell receptor beta chains from one sample, sequenced in a study of shared clonotypes between healthy human individuals. TCRdb keeps only in-frame clones here, not all; method: immunoSEQ multiplex PCR. The profile shows approximately 250,000 clones, 65% of them singletons. Sequencing was done on a sample of memory CD4+ T cells sorted from blood. The receptor source for this set is a young man in good health. CDR3s include the opening cysteine and the closing phenylalanine or tryptophan. A D gene is named only where the DNA matches it firmly. Rows may omit the clone size; those that give it use once, few, many or a size class.

V gene	clone size	CDR3 length	D gene	J gene	CDR3 protein	CDR3 DNA
TRBV11-3	.	16	TRBD2	TRBJ2-1	CASSHSVREGYNEQFF	TGTGCCAGCAGCCATTCTGTCAGGGAGGGCTACAATGAGCAGTTCTTC
TRBV21-1	many	16	.	TRBJ2-7	CASSPRGAENPYEQYF	TGTGCCAGCAGCCCCCGGGGAGCGGAGAACCCCTACGAGCAGTACTTC
TRBV9	few	12	.	TRBJ2-1	CASSIGYNEQFF	TGTGCCAGCAGTATAGGGTACAATGAGCAGTTCTTC
TRBV27	once	18	TRBD1	TRBJ1-2	CASSLSGLYRGSPMWVTF	TGTGCCAGCAGTTTATCGGGACTCTACAGGGGCTCCCCTATGTGGGTCACCTTC
TRBV11-2	.	14	.	TRBJ2-1	CGTQTGGTYNEQFF	TGTGGCACTCAAACAGGCGGGACCTACAATGAGCAGTTCTTC
TRBV7-8	.	14	TRBD1	TRBJ1-2	CASSHSGTGFGYTF	TGTGCCAGCAGTCACTCCGGGACAGGGTTCGGCTACACCTTC
TRBV10-1	once	17	TRBD2	TRBJ2-1	CASSESTGGLAGRKQFF	TGCGCCAGCAGTGAGTCGACGGGAGGACTAGCGGGACGGAAGCAGTTCTTC
TRBV7-9	.	12	.	TRBJ1-4	CASSSRNEKLFF	TGTGCCAGCAGCTCGCGAAATGAAAAACTGTTTTTT
TRBV20-1	.	11	.	TRBJ2-5	CSARPGETQYF	TGCAGTGCTAGACCCGGGGAGACCCAGTACTTC
TRBV6-1	once	14	.	TRBJ2-1	CASLRVYAGNEQFF	TGTGCCAGTTTAAGAGTGTATGCGGGCAATGAGCAGTTCTTC
TRBV6-1	.	15	TRBD2	TRBJ2-3	CANRLLAGGTDTQYF	TGTGCCAACCGCCTTCTAGCGGGAGGAACAGATACGCAGTATTTT
TRBV7-8	.	12	.	TRBJ1-2	CASSLVGDGYTF	TGTGCCAGCAGCTTAGTGGGGGATGGCTACACCTTC
TRBV10-1	many	16	TRBD2	TRBJ2-1	CASSESRGVAYNEQFF	TGCGCCAGCAGTGAGTCGCGGGGGGTGGCCTACAATGAGCAGTTCTTC
TRBV9	.	13	TRBD1	TRBJ1-1	CASSATGYTEAFF	TGTGCCAGCAGCGCGACAGGGTACACTGAAGCTTTCTTT
TRBV2	.	13	.	TRBJ1-5	CASKEGTNQPQHF	TGTGCCAGCAAGGAGGGTACCAATCAGCCCCAGCATTTT
TRBV7-8	.	15	.	TRBJ2-7	CASSSEAHTTYEQYF	TGTGCCAGCAGCTCCGAGGCGCATACCACCTACGAGCAGTACTTC
TRBV28	.	12	.	TRBJ1-2	CASSLANLAAGF	TGTGCCAGCAGTTTGGCAAACTTAGCGGCGGGATTC
TRBV11-2	.	17	TRBD1	TRBJ2-7	CASSSVRDRGVSGEQYF	TGTGCCAGCAGCTCGGTCCGGGACAGGGGCGTTTCGGGGGAGCAGTACTTC
TRBV29-1	many	11	.	TRBJ2-7	CSATASYEQYF	TGCAGCGCGACAGCTAGCTACGAGCAGTACTTC
TRBV15	.	13	.	TRBJ1-2	CATSRDLSSGPHF	TGTGCCACCAGCAGAGATCTTTCCTCCGGCCCCCACTTC
TRBV15	.	15	.	TRBJ2-3	CATSRDLSYGNTQYF	TGTGCCACCAGCAGAGATCTCTCCTACGGGAATACGCAGTATTTT
TRBV27	.	15	.	TRBJ2-4	CASSSTGVAKNIQYF	TGTGCCAGCAGTTCGACAGGTGTAGCCAAAAACATTCAGTACTTC
TRBV5-3	.	16	.	TRBJ2-1	CARSTTGRPQSGEQFF	TGTGCCAGAAGCACGACAGGTCGACCTCAATCAGGCGAGCAGTTCTTC
TRBV11-2	.	14	.	TRBJ2-7	CASSLAGVDYEQYF	TGTGCCAGCAGCTTAGCTGGCGTAGACTACGAGCAGTACTTC
TRBV11-2	.	16	TRBD2	TRBJ2-1	CASSVVPSGSDNEQFF	TGTGCCAGCAGCGTTGTGCCTAGCGGGAGTGACAATGAGCAGTTCTTC
TRBV9	once	18	.	TRBJ1-3	CASSVGLRTRDSGNTIYF	TGTGCCAGCAGCGTGGGACTCCGAACTCGGGACTCTGGAAACACCATATATTTT
TRBV6-1	once	14	.	TRBJ2-1	CASIGGNSYNEQFF	TGTGCCAGCATCGGCGGGAACTCCTACAATGAGCAGTTCTTC
TRBV5-6	few	12	.	TRBJ2-2	CASSRVAGELFF	TGTGCCAGCAGCCGAGTAGCCGGGGAGCTGTTTTTT
TRBV5-1	few	15	.	TRBJ2-2	CASSLAWGNTGELFF	TGCGCCAGCAGCTTGGCGTGGGGGAACACCGGGGAGCTGTTTTTT
TRBV5-5	.	12	TRBD2	TRBJ2-7	CASSRGAYEQYF	TGTGCCAGCAGCCGGGGGGCCTACGAGCAGTACTTC
TRBV25-1	few	14	.	TRBJ2-7	CASSESAGSYEQYF	TGTGCCAGCAGTGAATCTGCGGGATCCTACGAGCAGTACTTC
TRBV7-2	.	16	.	TRBJ2-1	CASSPKSGTLYNEQFF	TGTGCCAGCAGCCCGAAGTCCGGGACACTCTACAATGAGCAGTTCTTC